This is a list of T cell receptor beta chains from one sample in a study of blood T cell repertoires in COVID-19. Sequenced by immunoSEQ multiplex PCR; TCRdb stores in-frame clones only, minus some. The sample gives 250,000 to 300,000 clones, more than 75% of which show up once; 0.95% to 1% is in the top ten. What was sequenced was peripheral blood. All receptors come from a woman aged 40 to 50 who had recovered from COVID-19. Both conserved end residues are part of each CDR3. The order of the fields is D gene, J gene, clone size, CDR3 length, V gene, CDR3 DNA, CDR3 protein. A D gene is named only where the DNA matches it firmly. Clone size, where shown, is once, few, many, or a class for clones that have expanded.

d_gene: NA
j_gene: TRBJ2-4
abundance: NA
len: 17
v_gene: TRBV5-6
CDR3nt: TGTGCCAGCAGCTGGGGGCTGGGGCCCCTAGCCAAAAACATTCAGTACTTC
CDR3aa: CASSWGLGPLAKNIQYF

d_gene: TRBD2
j_gene: TRBJ2-1
abundance: NA
len: 18
v_gene: TRBV6-2/TRBV6-3
CDR3nt: TGTGCCAGCAGTTACTCGGCCCTAGCGGGAGGGAAATACAATGAGCAGTTCTTC
CDR3aa: CASSYSALAGGKYNEQFF

d_gene: NA
j_gene: TRBJ1-1
abundance: NA
len: 14
v_gene: TRBV30
CDR3nt: TGTGCCTGTCCTACCGACAGTCTGAACACTGAAGCTTTCTTT
CDR3aa: CACPTDSLNTEAFF

d_gene: NA
j_gene: TRBJ1-3
abundance: NA
len: 16
v_gene: TRBV14
CDR3nt: TGTGCCAGCACAAAACAGCCAGTTAACTCTGGAAACACCATATATTTT
CDR3aa: CASTKQPVNSGNTIYF

d_gene: NA
j_gene: TRBJ2-2
abundance: NA
len: 18
v_gene: TRBV4-1
CDR3nt: TGCGCCAGCAGCCAAGCCCCCGGGGGAGCGAGAGTCACCGGGGAGCTGTTTTTT
CDR3aa: CASSQAPGGARVTGELFF

d_gene: TRBD1
j_gene: TRBJ1-1
abundance: NA
len: 15
v_gene: TRBV7-9
CDR3nt: TGTGCCAGCAGCTTGGGGACAGGGATGAACACTGAAGCTTTCTTT
CDR3aa: CASSLGTGMNTEAFF

d_gene: NA
j_gene: TRBJ1-2
abundance: few
len: 13
v_gene: TRBV10-1
CDR3nt: TGCGCCAGCAGTGATGGCCAGGGCTCCGGCTACACCTTC
CDR3aa: CASSDGQGSGYTF

d_gene: NA
j_gene: TRBJ2-1
abundance: NA
len: 13
v_gene: TRBV5-6
CDR3nt: TGTGCCAGCAGCTTGACTACGGCCAATGAGCAGTTCTTC
CDR3aa: CASSLTTANEQFF

d_gene: TRBD2
j_gene: TRBJ2-1
abundance: NA
len: 17
v_gene: TRBV3-1/TRBV3-2
CDR3nt: TGTGCCAGCAGCCAAGAGGGACTAGCGGGAACAAACAATGAGCAGTTCTTC
CDR3aa: CASSQEGLAGTNNEQFF

d_gene: NA
j_gene: TRBJ1-1
abundance: NA
len: 12
v_gene: TRBV12-3/TRBV12-4
CDR3nt: TGTGCCAGCACCTGGGGCGGCCTTGAAGCTTTCTTT
CDR3aa: CASTWGGLEAFF

d_gene: NA
j_gene: TRBJ2-3
abundance: NA
len: 14
v_gene: TRBV24-1
CDR3nt: TGTGCCACCAGTGACCCGACTCGATTAGATACGCAGTATTTT
CDR3aa: CATSDPTRLDTQYF

d_gene: NA
j_gene: TRBJ1-2
abundance: NA
len: 14
v_gene: TRBV19
CDR3nt: TGTGCCAGTACCCCCGGAGGGTCGGGCTATGGCTACACCTTC
CDR3aa: CASTPGGSGYGYTF

d_gene: TRBD1
j_gene: TRBJ1-2
abundance: NA
len: 14
v_gene: TRBV7-9
CDR3nt: TGTGCCAGCAGCTTAGGGACAGGGGAGGATGGCTACACCTTC
CDR3aa: CASSLGTGEDGYTF